Below are 3 T cell receptor beta chains sequenced from a single sample in a study of T cells in pancreatic ductal adenocarcinoma. No neoadjuvant therapy was given to the selected pancreatic ductal adenocarcinoma patients before their surgery. Here immunoSEQ multiplex PCR was the method, and the copy in TCRdb shows in-frame clones only, minus some. The sample contains 15,000 to 20,000 clones, about nine tenths of which appear only once. The sample consisted of PBMCs. These receptors were taken from a human donor with pancreatic ductal adenocarcinoma.

The chain uses TRBV5-1 and TRBJ1-1; no clear D gene. This CDR3 region has 13 residues. CDR1 and CDR2 from the germline V gene are SGHRS and YFSETQ. Trimming removed 4 bases at V and 0 bases at J, with 7 bases between. The CDR3 reads CASSVQVNTEAFF. The CDR3 nucleotides are TGCGCCAGCAGCGTCCAGGTGAACACTGAAGCTTTCTTT.

The chain uses TRBV4-1 and TRBJ1-4; 8 nucleotides line up with TRBD1. This CDR3 has 15 residues. Per the germline V gene, CDR1 is MGHRA and CDR2 is YSYEKL. V shed 4 bases, J shed 4 bases, and the junction held 5 bases outside the gene matches. The CDR3 DNA reads as TGCGCCAGCAGCCGTGGGACAGGCGTTAATGAAAAACTGTTTTTT. Translating it yields CASSRGTGVNEKLFF.

This sequence joins TRBV10-3 and TRBJ2-1, with 8 bases fitting TRBD2. The CDR3 runs to 16 residues. J gave up 9 bases and V 5 bases, and 15 bases lay outside the gene matches. Germline-derived CDR1 and CDR2 are ENHRY and SYGVKD. Written as DNA, the CDR3 is TGTGCCATCAGTAGCTCCTTAGCGGGGAGTTTGGCTGAGCAGTTCTTC. It codes for CAISSSLAGSLAEQFF.